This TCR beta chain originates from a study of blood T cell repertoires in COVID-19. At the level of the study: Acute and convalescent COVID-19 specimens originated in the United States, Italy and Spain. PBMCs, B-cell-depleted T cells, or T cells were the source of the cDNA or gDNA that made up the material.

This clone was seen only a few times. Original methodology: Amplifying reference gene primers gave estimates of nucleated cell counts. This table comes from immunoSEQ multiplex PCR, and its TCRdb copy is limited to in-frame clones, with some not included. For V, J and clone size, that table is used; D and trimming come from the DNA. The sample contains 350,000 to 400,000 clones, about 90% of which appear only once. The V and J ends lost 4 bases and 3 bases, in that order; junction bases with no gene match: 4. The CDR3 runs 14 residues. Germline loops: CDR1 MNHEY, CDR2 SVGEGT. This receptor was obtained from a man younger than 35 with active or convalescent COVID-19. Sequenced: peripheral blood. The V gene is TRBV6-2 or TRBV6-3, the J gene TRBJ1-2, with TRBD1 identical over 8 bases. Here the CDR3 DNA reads TGTGCCAGCAGTTCCAGGGGGCGAGACTATGGCTACACCTTC. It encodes CASSSRGRDYGYTF.